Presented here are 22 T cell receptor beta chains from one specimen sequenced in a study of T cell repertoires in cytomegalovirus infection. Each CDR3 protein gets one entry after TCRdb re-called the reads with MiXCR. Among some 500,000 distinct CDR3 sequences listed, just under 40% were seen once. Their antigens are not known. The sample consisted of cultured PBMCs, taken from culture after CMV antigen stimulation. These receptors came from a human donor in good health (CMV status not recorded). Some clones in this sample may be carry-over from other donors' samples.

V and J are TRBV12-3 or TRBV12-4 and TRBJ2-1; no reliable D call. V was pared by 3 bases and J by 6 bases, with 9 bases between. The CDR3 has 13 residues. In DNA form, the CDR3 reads TGTGCCAGCAGTTTTCTAAAATTCAATGAGCAGTTCTTC. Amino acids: CASSFLKFNEQFF.

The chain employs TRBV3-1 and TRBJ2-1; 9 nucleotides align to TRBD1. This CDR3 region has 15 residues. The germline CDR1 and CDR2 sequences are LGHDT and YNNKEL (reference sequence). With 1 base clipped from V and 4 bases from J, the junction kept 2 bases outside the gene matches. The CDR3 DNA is TGTGCCAGCAGCCAAGGACAGGGGGGATACAATGAGCAGTTCTTC. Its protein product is CASSQGQGGYNEQFF.

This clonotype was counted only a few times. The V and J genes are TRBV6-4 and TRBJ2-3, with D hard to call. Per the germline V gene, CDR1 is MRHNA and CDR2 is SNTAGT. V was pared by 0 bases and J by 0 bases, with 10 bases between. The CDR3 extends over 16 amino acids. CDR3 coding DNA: TGTGCCAGCAGTGACTCAGGGCCACATAGCACAGATACGCAGTATTTT. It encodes CASSDSGPHSTDTQYF.

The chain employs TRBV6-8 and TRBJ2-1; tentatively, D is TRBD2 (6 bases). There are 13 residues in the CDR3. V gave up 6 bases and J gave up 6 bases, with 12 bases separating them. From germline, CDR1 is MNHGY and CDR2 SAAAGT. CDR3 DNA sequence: TGTGCCAGCAGAACGACTAGTCGCAATGAGCAGTTCTTC. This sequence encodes CASRTTSRNEQFF.

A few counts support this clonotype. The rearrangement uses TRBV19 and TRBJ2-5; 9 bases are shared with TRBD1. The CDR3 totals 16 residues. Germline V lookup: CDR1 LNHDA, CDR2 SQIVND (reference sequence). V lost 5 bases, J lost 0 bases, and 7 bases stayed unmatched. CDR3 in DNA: TGTGCCAGTAGTCCACTCCGGGACAGGGACCAAGAGACCCAGTACTTC. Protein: CASSPLRDRDQETQYF.

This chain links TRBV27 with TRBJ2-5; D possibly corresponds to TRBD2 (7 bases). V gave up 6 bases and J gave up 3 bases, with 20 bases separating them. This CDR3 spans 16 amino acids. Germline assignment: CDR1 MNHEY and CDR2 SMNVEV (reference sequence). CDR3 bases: TGTGCCAGCAGCCGAGGGGGGGTATTTGCGAAAGAGACCCAGTACTTC. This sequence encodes CASSRGGVFAKETQYF.

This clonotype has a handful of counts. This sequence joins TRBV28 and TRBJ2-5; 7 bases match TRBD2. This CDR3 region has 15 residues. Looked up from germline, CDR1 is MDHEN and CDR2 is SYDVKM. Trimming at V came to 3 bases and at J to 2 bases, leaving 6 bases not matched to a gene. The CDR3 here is CASSFIGAGQETQYF. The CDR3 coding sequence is TGTGCCAGCAGTTTCATTGGAGCGGGACAAGAGACCCAGTACTTC.

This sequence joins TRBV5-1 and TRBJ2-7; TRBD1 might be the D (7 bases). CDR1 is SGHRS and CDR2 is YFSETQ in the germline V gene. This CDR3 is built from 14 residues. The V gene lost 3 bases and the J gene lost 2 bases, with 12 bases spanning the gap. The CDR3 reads CASSSQGGAYEQYF. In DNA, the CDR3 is TGCGCCAGCAGCTCCCAGGGGGGCGCCTACGAGCAGTACTTC. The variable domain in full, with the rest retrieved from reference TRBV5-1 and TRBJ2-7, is KAGVTQTPRYLIKTRGQQVTLSCSPISGHRSVSWYQQTPGQGLQFLFEYFSETQRNKGNFPGRFSGRQFSNSRSEMNVSTLELGDSALYLCASSSQGGAYEQYFGPGTRLTVT.

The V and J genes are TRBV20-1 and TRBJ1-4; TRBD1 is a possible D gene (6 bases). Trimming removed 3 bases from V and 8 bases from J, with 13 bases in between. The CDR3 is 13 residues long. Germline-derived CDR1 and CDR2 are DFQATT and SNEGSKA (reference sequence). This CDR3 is CSASLGAREKLFF. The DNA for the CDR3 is TGCAGTGCTAGTTTGGGGGCACGGGAAAAACTGTTTTTT.

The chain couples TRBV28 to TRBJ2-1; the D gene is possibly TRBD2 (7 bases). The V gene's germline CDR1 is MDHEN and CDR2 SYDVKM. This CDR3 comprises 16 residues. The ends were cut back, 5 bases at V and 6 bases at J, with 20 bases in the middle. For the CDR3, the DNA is TGTGCCAGCAGTCCCGTGGTGGGGGGGCTTTTCAATGAGCAGTTCTTC. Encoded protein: CASSPVVGGLFNEQFF.

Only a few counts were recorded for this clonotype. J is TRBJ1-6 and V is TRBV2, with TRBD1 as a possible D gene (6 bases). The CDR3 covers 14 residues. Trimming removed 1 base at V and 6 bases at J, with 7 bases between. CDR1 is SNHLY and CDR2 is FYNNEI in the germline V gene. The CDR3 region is CASSEVRGNSPLHF. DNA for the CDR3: TGTGCCAGCAGTGAAGTCAGGGGTAATTCACCCCTCCACTTT.

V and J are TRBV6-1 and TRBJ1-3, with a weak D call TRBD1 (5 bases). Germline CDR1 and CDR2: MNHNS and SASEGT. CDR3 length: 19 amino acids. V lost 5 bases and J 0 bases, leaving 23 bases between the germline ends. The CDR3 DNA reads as TGTGCCAGCAGTCACCGGGCGAGACGCGGGGCTTCCTCTGGAAACACCATATATTTT. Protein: CASSHRARRGASSGNTIYF.

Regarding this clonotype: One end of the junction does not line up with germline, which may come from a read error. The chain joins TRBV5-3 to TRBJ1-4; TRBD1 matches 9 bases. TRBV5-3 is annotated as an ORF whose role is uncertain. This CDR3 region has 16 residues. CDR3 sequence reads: CASSLNRGRRNEKLFF. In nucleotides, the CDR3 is TGTGCCAGCAGCTTAAACAGGGGGCGGCGAAATGAAAAACTGTTTTTT.

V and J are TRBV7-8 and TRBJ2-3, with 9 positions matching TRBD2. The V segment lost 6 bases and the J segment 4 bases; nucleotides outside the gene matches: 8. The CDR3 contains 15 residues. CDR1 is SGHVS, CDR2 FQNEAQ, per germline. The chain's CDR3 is CASSQAGGPPDTQYF. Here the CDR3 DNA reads TGTGCCAGCAGTCAAGCGGGGGGCCCCCCAGATACGCAGTATTTT.

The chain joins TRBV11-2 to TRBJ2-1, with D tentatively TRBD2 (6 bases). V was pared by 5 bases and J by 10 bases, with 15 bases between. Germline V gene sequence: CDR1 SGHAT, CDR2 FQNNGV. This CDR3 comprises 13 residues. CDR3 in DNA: TGTGCCAGCAGCACGGACGGGGGACGGGAGCAGTTCTTC. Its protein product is CASSTDGGREQFF.

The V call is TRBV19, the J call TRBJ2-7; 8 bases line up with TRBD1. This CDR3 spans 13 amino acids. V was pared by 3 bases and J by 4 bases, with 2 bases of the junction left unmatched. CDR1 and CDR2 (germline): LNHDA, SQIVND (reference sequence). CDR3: CASSMDRAYEQYF. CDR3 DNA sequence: TGTGCCAGTAGTATGGACAGGGCGTACGAGCAGTACTTC. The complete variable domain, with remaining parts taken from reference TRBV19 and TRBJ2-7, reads DGGITQSPKYLFRKEGQNVTLSCEQNLNHDAMYWYRQDPGQGLRLIYYSQIVNDFQKGDIAEGYSVSREKKESFPLTVTSAQKNPTAFYLCASSMDRAYEQYFGPGTRLTVT.

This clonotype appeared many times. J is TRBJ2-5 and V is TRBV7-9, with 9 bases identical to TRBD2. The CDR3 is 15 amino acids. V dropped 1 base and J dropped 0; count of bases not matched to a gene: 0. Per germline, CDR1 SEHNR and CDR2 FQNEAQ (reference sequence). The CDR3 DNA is TGTGCCAGCAGCTTAGGACTAGCGGACCAAGAGACCCAGTACTTC. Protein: CASSLGLADQETQYF.

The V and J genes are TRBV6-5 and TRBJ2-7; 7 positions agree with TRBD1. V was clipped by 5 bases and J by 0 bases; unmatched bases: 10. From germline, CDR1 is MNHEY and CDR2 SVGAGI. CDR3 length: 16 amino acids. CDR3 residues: CASSRRTGSGSYEQYF. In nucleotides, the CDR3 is TGTGCCAGCAGTCGACGGACAGGATCGGGCTCCTACGAGCAGTACTTC.

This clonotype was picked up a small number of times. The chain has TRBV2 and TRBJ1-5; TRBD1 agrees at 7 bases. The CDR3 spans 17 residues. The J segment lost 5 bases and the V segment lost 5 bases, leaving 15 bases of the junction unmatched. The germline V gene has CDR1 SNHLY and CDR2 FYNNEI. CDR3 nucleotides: TGTGCCAGCAGTCCCCCCCCCCGACAGGGCTTGTATCAGCCCCAGCATTTT. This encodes CASSPPPRQGLYQPQHF.

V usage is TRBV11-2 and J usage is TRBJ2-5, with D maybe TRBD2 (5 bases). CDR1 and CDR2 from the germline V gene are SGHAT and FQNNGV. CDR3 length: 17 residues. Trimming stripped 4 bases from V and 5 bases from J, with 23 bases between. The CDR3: CASSSPRKIGPGETQYF. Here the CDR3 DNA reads TGTGCCAGCAGCTCACCCCGGAAAATCGGTCCGGGGGAGACCCAGTACTTC.

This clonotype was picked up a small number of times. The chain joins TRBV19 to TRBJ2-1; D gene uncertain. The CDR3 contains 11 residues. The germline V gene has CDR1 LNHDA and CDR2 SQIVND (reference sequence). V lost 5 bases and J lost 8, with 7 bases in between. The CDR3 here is CASSRLDEQFF. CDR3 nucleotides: TGTGCCAGTAGTCGGCTGGATGAGCAGTTCTTC.

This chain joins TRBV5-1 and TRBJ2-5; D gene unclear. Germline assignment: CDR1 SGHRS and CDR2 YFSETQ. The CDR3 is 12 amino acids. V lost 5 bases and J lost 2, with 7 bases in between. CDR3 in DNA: TGCGCCAGCAGGTTCCTTCAAGAGACCCAGTACTTC. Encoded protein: CASRFLQETQYF.